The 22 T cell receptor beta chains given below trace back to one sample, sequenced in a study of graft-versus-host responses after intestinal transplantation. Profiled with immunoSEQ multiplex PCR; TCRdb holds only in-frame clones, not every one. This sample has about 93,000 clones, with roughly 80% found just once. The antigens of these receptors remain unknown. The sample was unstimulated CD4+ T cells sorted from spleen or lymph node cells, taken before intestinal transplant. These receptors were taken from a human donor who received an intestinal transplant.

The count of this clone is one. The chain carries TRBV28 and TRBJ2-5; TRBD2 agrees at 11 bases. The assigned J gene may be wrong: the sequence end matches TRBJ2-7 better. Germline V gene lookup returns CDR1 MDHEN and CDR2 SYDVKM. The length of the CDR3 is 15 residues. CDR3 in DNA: TGTGCCAGCAGTCGAGGGACTAGCGGATCCTACGAGCAGTACTTC. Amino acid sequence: CASSRGTSGSYEQYF.

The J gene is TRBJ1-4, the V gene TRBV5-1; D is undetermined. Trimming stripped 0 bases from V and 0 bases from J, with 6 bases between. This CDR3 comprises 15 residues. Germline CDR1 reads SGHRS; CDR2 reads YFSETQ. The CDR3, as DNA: TGCGCCAGCAGCTTGGCGCGGGCAACTAATGAAAAACTGTTTTTT. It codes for CASSLARATNEKLFF.

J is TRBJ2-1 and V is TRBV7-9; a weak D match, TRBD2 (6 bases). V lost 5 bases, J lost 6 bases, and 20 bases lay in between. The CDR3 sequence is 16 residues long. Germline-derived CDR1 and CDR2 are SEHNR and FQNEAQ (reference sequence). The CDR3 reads CASSPRALARTNEQFF. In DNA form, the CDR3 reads TGTGCCAGCAGCCCCCGCGCCCTAGCGAGGACCAATGAGCAGTTCTTC.

CDR3 nucleotide sequence: TGTGCCAGCGTTTACAGGACTAGCGGGAGGGGAAGCTCCTACAATGAGCAGTTCTTC. Protein product: CASVYRTSGRGSSYNEQFF. The chain links TRBV5-4 to TRBJ2-1; 15 nucleotides agree with TRBD2. Per germline, CDR1 SGHNT and CDR2 YYREEE (reference sequence). The CDR3 runs to 19 residues. With V trimmed by 7 bases and J by 0 bases, 11 bases remained unmatched.

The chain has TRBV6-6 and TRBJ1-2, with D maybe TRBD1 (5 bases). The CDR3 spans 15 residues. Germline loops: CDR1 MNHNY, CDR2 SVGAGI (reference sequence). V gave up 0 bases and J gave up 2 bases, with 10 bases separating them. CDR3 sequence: CASSYSPSGNYGYTF. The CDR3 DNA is TGTGCCAGCAGTTACTCTCCCTCAGGGAACTATGGCTACACCTTC.

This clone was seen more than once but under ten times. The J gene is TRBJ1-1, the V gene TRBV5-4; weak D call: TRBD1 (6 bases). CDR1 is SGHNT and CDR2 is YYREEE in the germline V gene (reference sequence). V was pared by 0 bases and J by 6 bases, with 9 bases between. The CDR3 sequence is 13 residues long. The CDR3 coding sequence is TGTGCCAGCAGCTTGGGTCGACAGGCTGAAGCTTTCTTT. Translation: CASSLGRQAEAFF.

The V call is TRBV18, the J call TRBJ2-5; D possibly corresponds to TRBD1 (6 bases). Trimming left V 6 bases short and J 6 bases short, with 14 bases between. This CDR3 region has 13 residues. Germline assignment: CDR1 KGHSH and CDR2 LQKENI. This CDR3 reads CASSGTGHQTQYF. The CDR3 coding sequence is TGTGCCAGCTCTGGTACAGGGCATCAGACCCAGTACTTC.

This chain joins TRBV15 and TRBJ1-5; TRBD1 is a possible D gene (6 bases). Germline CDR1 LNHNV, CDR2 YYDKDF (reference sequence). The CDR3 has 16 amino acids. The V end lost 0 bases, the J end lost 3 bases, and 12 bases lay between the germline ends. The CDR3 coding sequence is TGTGCCACCAGCAGAGATCTCAGGGGTGCCAATCAGCCCCAGCATTTT. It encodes CATSRDLRGANQPQHF.

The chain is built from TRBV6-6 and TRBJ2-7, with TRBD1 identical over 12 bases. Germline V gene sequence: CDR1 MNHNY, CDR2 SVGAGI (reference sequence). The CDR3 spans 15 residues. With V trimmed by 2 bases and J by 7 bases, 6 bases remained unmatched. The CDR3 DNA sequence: TGTGCCAGCAGTTACCCCGGGACAGGGGGCGGGGAGCAGTACTTC. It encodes CASSYPGTGGGEQYF.

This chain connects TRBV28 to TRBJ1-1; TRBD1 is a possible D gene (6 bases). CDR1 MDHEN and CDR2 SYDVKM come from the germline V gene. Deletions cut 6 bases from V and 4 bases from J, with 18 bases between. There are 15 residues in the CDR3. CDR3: CASRGLGQGSTEAFF. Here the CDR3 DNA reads TGTGCCAGCAGGGGGCTGGGGCAGGGGAGCACTGAAGCTTTCTTT.

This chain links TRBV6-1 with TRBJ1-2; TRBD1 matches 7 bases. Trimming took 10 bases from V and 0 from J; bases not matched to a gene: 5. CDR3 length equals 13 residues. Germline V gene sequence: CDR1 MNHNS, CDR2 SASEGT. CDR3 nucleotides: TGTGCCACTAGGGACAGCACTAACTATGGCTACACCTTC. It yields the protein CATRDSTNYGYTF.

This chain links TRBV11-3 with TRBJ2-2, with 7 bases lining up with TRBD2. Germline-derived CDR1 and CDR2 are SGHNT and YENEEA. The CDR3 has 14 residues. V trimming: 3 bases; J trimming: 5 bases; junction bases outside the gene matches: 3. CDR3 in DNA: TGTGCCAGCAGCTTCGGGGGGTTTACCGGGGAGCTGTTTTTT. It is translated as CASSFGGFTGELFF.

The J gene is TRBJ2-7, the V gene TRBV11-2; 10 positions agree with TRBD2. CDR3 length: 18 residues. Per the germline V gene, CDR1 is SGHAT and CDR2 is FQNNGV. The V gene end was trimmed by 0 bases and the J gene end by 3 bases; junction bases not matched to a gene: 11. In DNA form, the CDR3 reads TGTGCCAGCAGCTTAGATTCAGGTAGCGGGGGGATCCTCTACGAGCAGTACTTC. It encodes CASSLDSGSGGILYEQYF.

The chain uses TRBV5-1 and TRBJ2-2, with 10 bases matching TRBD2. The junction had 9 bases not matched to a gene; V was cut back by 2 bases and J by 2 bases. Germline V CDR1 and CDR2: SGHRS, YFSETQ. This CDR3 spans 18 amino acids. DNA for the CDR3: TGCGCCAGCAGCTTAAGACTAGCGGGCCTAACTAACACCGGGGAGCTGTTTTTT. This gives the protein CASSLRLAGLTNTGELFF.

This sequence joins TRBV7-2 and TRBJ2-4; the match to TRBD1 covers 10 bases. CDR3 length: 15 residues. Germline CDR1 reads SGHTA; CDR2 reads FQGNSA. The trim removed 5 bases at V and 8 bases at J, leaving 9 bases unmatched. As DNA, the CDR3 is TGTGCCAGCAGCCGGATCGGGACAGGGGCATACATTCAGTACTTC. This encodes CASSRIGTGAYIQYF.

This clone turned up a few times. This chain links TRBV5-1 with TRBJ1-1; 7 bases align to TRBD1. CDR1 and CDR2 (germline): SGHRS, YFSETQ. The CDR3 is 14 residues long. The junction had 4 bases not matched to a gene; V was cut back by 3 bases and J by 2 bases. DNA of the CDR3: TGCGCCAGCAGCTCACAGGGGATCAACACTGAAGCTTTCTTT. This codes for CASSSQGINTEAFF.

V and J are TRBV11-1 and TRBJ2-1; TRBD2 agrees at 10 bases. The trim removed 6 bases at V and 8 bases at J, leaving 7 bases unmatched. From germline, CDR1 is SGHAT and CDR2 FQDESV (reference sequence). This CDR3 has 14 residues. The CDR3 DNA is TGTGCCAGCAGTAAGCGGGAGGGCCATGATGAGCAGTTCTTC. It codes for CASSKREGHDEQFF.

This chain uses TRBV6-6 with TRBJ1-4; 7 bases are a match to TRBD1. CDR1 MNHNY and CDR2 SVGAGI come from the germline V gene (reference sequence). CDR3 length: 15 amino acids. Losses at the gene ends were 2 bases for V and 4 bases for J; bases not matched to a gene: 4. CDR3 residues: CASSYAGQFNEKLFF. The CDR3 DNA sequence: TGTGCCAGCAGTTACGCGGGACAGTTTAATGAAAAACTGTTTTTT.

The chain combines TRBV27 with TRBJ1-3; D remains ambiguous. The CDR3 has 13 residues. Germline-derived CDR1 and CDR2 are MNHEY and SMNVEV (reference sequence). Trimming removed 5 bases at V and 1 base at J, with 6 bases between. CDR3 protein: CASSPLSGNTIYF. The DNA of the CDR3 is TGTGCCAGCAGTCCCCTTTCTGGAAACACCATATATTTT.

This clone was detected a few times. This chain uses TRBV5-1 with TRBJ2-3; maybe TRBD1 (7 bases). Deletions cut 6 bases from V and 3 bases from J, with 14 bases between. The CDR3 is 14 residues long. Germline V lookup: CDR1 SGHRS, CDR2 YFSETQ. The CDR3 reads CASTLTGTTDTQYF. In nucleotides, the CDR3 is TGCGCCAGCACCCTGACAGGGACTACAGATACGCAGTATTTT.

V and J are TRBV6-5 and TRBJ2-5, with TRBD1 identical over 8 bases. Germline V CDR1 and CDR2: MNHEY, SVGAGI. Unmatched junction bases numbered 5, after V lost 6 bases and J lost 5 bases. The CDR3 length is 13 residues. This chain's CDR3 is CASSRGQLETQYF. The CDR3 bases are TGTGCCAGCAGCAGGGGGCAATTGGAGACCCAGTACTTC.

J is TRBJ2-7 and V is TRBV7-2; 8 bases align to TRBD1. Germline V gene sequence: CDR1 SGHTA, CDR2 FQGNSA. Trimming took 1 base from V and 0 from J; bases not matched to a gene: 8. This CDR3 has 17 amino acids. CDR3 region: CASSLGGQGPNSYEQYF. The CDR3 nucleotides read TGTGCCAGCAGCTTAGGCGGACAGGGCCCCAACTCCTACGAGCAGTACTTC. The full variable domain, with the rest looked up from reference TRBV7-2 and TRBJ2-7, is GAGVSQSPSNKVTEKGKDVELRCDPISGHTALYWYRQSLGQGLEFLIYFQGNSAPDKSGLPSDRFSAERTGGSVSTLTIQRTQQEDSAVYLCASSLGGQGPNSYEQYFGPGTRLTVT.